Shown below are 13 T cell receptor beta chains from a single sample sequenced in a study of shared clonotypes between healthy human individuals. TCRdb's copy holds only in-frame clones and misses some; the assay was immunoSEQ multiplex PCR. The sample has about 480,000 clones, around 79% seen once; the top ten hold 10% to 15%. The sequenced sample was PBMCs. The source of these receptors is a woman in her 40s in good health. Some clones in this sample may be carry-over from other donors' samples.

CDR3 protein: CASSPASEGQETQYF. For the CDR3, the DNA is TGTGCCAGCTCACCAGCCAGCGAGGGGCAAGAGACCCAGTACTTC. V gene TRBV18 combines with J gene TRBJ2-5; D might be TRBD1 or TRBD2, each matching 5 bases. V shed 2 bases and J shed 2 bases, with 12 bases lying between them. Germline assignment: CDR1 KGHSH and CDR2 LQKENI. The CDR3 sequence is 15 residues long. The full variable domain, in which reference TRBV18 and TRBJ2-5 provide the parts outside the CDR3, is NAGVMQNPRHLVRRRGQEARLRCSPMKGHSHVYWYRQLPEEGLKFMVYLQKENIIDESGMPKERFSAEFPKEGPSILRIQQVVRGDSAAYFCASSPASEGQETQYFGPGTRLLVL.

The V gene is TRBV6-1, the J gene TRBJ2-3; 11 nucleotides line up with TRBD2. Germline CDR1 MNHNS, CDR2 SASEGT. This CDR3 comprises 15 residues. J was trimmed by 6 bases and V by 6 bases; bases with no gene match: 8. This CDR3 is CASRNSGRVMDTQYF. As DNA, the CDR3 is TGTGCCAGCAGGAATAGCGGGAGGGTGATGGATACGCAGTATTTT.

This clone showed up just once. V and J are TRBV18 and TRBJ2-7; maybe TRBD2 (6 bases). CDR1 KGHSH and CDR2 LQKENI come from the germline V gene. The CDR3 spans 12 residues. Trimming shortened V by 3 bases and J by 6 bases, and 9 bases separated the two germline ends. The CDR3 coding sequence is TGTGCCAGCTCACCGGCGGGGTTCGAGCAGTACTTC. Translating it yields CASSPAGFEQYF.

In this sample, this clone turned up once. This chain connects TRBV11-2 to TRBJ2-6; 8 bases align to TRBD1. Germline V lookup: CDR1 SGHAT, CDR2 FQNNGV. The CDR3 sequence is 14 residues long. V lost 5 bases, J lost 13 bases, and 10 bases stayed unmatched. DNA of the CDR3: TGTGCCAGCAGCCAAGATGACAGGGGTGGGGTCCTGACTTTC. As protein: CASSQDDRGGVLTF.

This clone was seen a few times. The chain combines TRBV4-1 with TRBJ2-2; 15 bases line up with TRBD2. The CDR3 sequence is 21 residues long. The V gene end was trimmed by 3 bases and the J gene end by 1 base; junction bases not matched to a gene: 12. CDR1 and CDR2 (germline): MGHRA, YSYEKL. This CDR3 reads CASSHSLGGTSGRRNTGELFF. As DNA, the CDR3 is TGCGCCAGCAGCCACTCCCTGGGCGGGACTAGCGGGAGGAGGAACACCGGGGAGCTGTTTTTT.

V usage is TRBV18 and J usage is TRBJ2-2; 8 positions agree with TRBD2. Looked up from germline, CDR1 is KGHSH and CDR2 is LQKENI. V dropped 5 bases and J dropped 2; count of bases not matched to a gene: 7. The length of the CDR3 is 16 residues. CDR3 bases: TGTGCCAGCTCATTCACGACTAGCGAAAACACCGGGGAGCTGTTTTTT. Amino acid sequence: CASSFTTSENTGELFF. Full variable domain (missing parts from reference TRBV18 and TRBJ2-2): NAGVMQNPRHLVRRRGQEARLRCSPMKGHSHVYWYRQLPEEGLKFMVYLQKENIIDESGMPKERFSAEFPKEGPSILRIQQVVRGDSAAYFCASSFTTSENTGELFFGEGSRLTVL.

This chain uses TRBV19 with TRBJ2-4, with no clear D. The V end was cut by 7 bases, the J end by 2 bases, with 12 bases between. Per germline, CDR1 LNHDA and CDR2 SQIVND (reference sequence). The CDR3 is 14 residues long. CDR3 in amino acids: CASTPDVSKNIQYF. CDR3 in DNA: TGTGCCAGTACCCCCGATGTGTCCAAAAACATTCAGTACTTC.

This chain connects TRBV29-1 to TRBJ2-7; D not certain. V was clipped by 3 bases and J by 0 bases, with 6 bases between them. The CDR3 is made up of 12 amino acids. Looked up from germline, CDR1 is SQVTM and CDR2 is ANQGSEA. CDR3 sequence: CSVDGDSYEQYF. CDR3 in DNA: TGCAGCGTTGATGGGGACTCCTACGAGCAGTACTTC.

The V and J genes are TRBV7-2 and TRBJ2-4; D unclear. V lost 8 bases, J lost 4 bases, and 9 bases lay in between. The CDR3 sequence is 12 residues long. The germline gives CDR1 SGHTA, CDR2 FQGNSA. For the CDR3, the DNA is TGTGCCAGCTGCAGTAAGAAAAACATTCAGTACTTC. This encodes CASCSKKNIQYF.

A remark on this clone: This likely comes from a read error, as the CDR3 has no conserved phenylalanine or tryptophan at its end. V gene TRBV25-1 combines with J gene TRBJ1-5; no firm D call. The CDR3 sequence is 14 residues long. The V gene's germline CDR1 is MGHDK and CDR2 SYGVNS. V gave up 2 bases and J gave up 0 bases, with 5 bases separating them. The CDR3 DNA is TGTGCCAGCAGTGAACCGTATAGCAATCAGCCCCAGCATTCT. It yields the protein CASSEPYSNQPQHS.

A few counts support this clone. This sequence joins TRBV2 and TRBJ2-5, with TRBD1 matching over 7 bases. Trimming removed 6 bases from V and 5 bases from J; junction bases left unmatched: 9. CDR1 and CDR2 (germline): SNHLY, FYNNEI. The CDR3 runs 14 residues. CDR3 in DNA: TGTGCCAGCAGCGGGGACAGTTACTGGGAGACCCAGTACTTC. Its translation: CASSGDSYWETQYF.

Note on this clone: A far larger clone is a single base away, which makes a read error likely. The gene calls are TRBV7-2 and TRBJ2-2, with D possibly being TRBD1 (6 bases). CDR1 is SGHTA, CDR2 FQGNSA, per germline. The length of the CDR3 is 16 residues. The CDR3 DNA reads as TGTGCCAACAGCCTGGACAGCGACCTTAACACCGGGGAGCTGTTTTTT. Its protein is CANSLDSDLNTGELFF.

This clone came up once. The rearrangement links TRBV27 to TRBJ2-7, with 16 positions matching TRBD2. The CDR3 runs 18 residues. V lost 5 bases and J lost 6; bases outside the gene matches: 13. Germline CDR1 MNHEY, CDR2 SMNVEV (reference sequence). CDR3 in amino acids: CASSGGTSGRAGMGEQYF. Written as DNA, the CDR3 is TGTGCCAGCAGTGGGGGGACTAGCGGGAGGGCCGGTATGGGCGAGCAGTACTTC.